The sequence of this TCR beta chain was determined in a study of blood T cells in healthy people across ages. Overall study: Template switching picked up about one barcoded beta molecule for each two T cells.

Study-level points and caveats: A roughly linear age-dependent decrease characterized TCR beta diversity per million T cells. Diversity estimates drawn from one million T cells were deemed underestimates.

The authors ran a second PCR of about 7 to 11 cycles using a sample-barcoded 5' primer and a J-beta primer mix. From the 5' RACE reads, TCRdb called clonotypes with MiXCR, one entry per CDR3 protein. The sample holds 600,000 to 650,000 distinct CDR3 sequences; approximately 59% are singletons and the top ten take more than 35%. The CDR3 is 17 amino acids. CDR1 is DFQATT and CDR2 is SNEGSKA in the germline V gene (reference sequence). The V gene lost 1 base and the J gene lost 2 bases, with 19 bases spanning the gap. Every sample yielded at least 6 million isolated PBMCs. About this clonotype itself: Its antigen is currently unknown.

Specimen: blood. The chain couples TRBV20-1 to TRBJ2-3, with D possibly being TRBD2 (5 bases). This receptor was identified in a man in his sixties in good health. This chain's CDR3 is CSARGPLEGRSTDTQYF. CDR3 coding DNA: TGCAGTGCTAGAGGCCCGCTTGAGGGCCGCTCCACAGATACGCAGTATTTT.